Following are 21 T cell receptor beta chains from one sample sequenced in a study of cytomegalovirus exposure and HLA in healthy donors. Primers: 60 Vbeta forward and 13 Jbeta reverse. Method: immunoSEQ multiplex PCR; TCRdb's copy keeps in-frame clones and lacks some. The sample has some 140,000 clones, 70% to 85% seen once. Sequencing was performed on PBMCs. Every receptor here comes from a woman in her forties or fifties in good health and CMV-seropositive.

The J gene is TRBJ2-5, the V gene TRBV2; 14 bases are shared with TRBD2. The V gene end was trimmed by 7 bases and the J gene end by 5 bases; junction bases not matched to a gene: 6. The CDR3 runs to 15 residues. The germline gives CDR1 SNHLY, CDR2 FYNNEI. The CDR3 loop is CASTETSGGAETQYF. The DNA for the CDR3 is TGTGCCAGCACCGAGACTAGCGGGGGGGCTGAGACCCAGTACTTC.

The CDR3 protein is CASSPLAGGETQYF. Written as DNA, the CDR3 is TGCGCCAGCAGCCCTCTAGCGGGGGGAGAGACCCAGTACTTC. The rearrangement links TRBV5-1 to TRBJ2-5; 11 positions match TRBD2. The CDR3 has 14 amino acids. Germline V CDR1 and CDR2: SGHRS, YFSETQ. Trimming at V came to 4 bases and at J to 4 bases, leaving 3 bases not matched to a gene.

CDR3: CASSLGRVGFGYTF. The CDR3 region has the DNA TGTGCCAGCAGCTTGGGAAGAGTCGGTTTTGGCTACACCTTC. The genes are TRBV5-4 and TRBJ1-2; D not resolved. The CDR3 extends over 14 amino acids. Per the germline V gene, CDR1 is SGHNT and CDR2 is YYREEE (reference sequence). The V and J ends lost 0 bases and 7 bases respectively, with 13 bases between them.

The rearrangement joins TRBV28 to TRBJ1-2; D gene uncertain. CDR1 is MDHEN and CDR2 is SYDVKM in the germline V gene. The CDR3 contains 11 residues. The V gene lost 4 bases and the J gene lost 4 bases, with 4 bases spanning the gap. CDR3 bases: TGTGCCAGCAGTTGGGCCTATGGCTACACCTTC. This translates into CASSWAYGYTF.

This clone was observed a handful of times. The chain has TRBV6-6 and TRBJ2-7, with D perhaps TRBD1 (5 bases). CDR1 is MNHNY, CDR2 SVGAGI, per germline (reference sequence). Trimming cost V 7 bases and J 3 bases, with 16 bases left between them. The CDR3 is made up of 14 amino acids. CDR3 nucleotide sequence: TGTGCCAGCACCCCACAGGACGGATACTACGAGCAGTACTTC. This gives the protein CASTPQDGYYEQYF.

The chain links TRBV20-1 to TRBJ1-3; D remains ambiguous. The CDR3 has 11 amino acids. The germline V gene has CDR1 DFQATT and CDR2 SNEGSKA (reference sequence). The CDR3 DNA follows: TGCAGGGGGAGGAAAAGTAACACCATATATTTT. Translated: CRGRKSNTIYF.

This chain joins TRBV18 and TRBJ2-3; 7 bases are a match to TRBD2. The CDR3 has 15 amino acids. Trimming removed 6 bases from V and 3 bases from J; junction bases left unmatched: 9. The germline gives CDR1 KGHSH, CDR2 LQKENI. The CDR3 loop is CASSSSSGVTDTQYF. As DNA, the CDR3 is TGTGCCAGCTCGTCGTCCAGCGGGGTTACAGATACGCAGTATTTT.

About this clone itself: One end of the junction fails to match germline, which may point to a read error. V gene TRBV7-7 combines with J gene TRBJ1-1; perhaps TRBD1 as D (5 bases). Per the germline V gene, CDR1 is SSHAT and CDR2 is FNYEAQ (reference sequence). The CDR3 covers 13 residues. The chain's CDR3 is CASSLDTNTEAFF. CDR3 coding DNA: TGTGCTAGCAGCCTGGACACTAACACTGAAGCTTTCTTT.

The CDR3 DNA sequence: TGTGCCAGTAGTATATCAGGGGGCCGGACTGAAGCTTTCTTT. It encodes CASSISGGRTEAFF. V gene TRBV19 combines with J gene TRBJ1-1, with 8 bases aligning to TRBD1. The V segment lost 2 bases and the J segment 5 bases; nucleotides outside the gene matches: 4. Germline loops: CDR1 LNHDA, CDR2 SQIVND (reference sequence). The CDR3 runs to 14 residues.

Only one count was recorded for this clone. V gene TRBV6-6 combines with J gene TRBJ1-1; unclear D gene. Germline values: CDR1 MNHNY, CDR2 SVGAGI (reference sequence). This CDR3 has 15 amino acids. V lost 4 bases and J lost 7, with 19 bases in between. The CDR3 loop is CASSLVPRRPHEAFF. CDR3 sequence (DNA): TGTGCCAGCAGTTTGGTCCCCCGCAGGCCCCATGAAGCTTTCTTT.

The rearrangement joins TRBV18 to TRBJ2-5; TRBD1 matches 12 bases. The J call may be wrong; the DNA end is better matched by TRBJ2-7. The CDR3 runs 15 residues. Germline-derived CDR1 and CDR2 are KGHSH and LQKENI. CDR3 nucleotide sequence: TGTGCCAGCTCAGGGCCGGGACAGGGGGCCCTCGAGCAGTACTTC. This translates into CASSGPGQGALEQYF.

This chain links TRBV9 with TRBJ2-2; 8 bases fit TRBD2. V lost 0 bases, J lost 5 bases, and 3 bases stayed unmatched. CDR3 length equals 15 residues. Per the germline V gene, CDR1 is SGDLS and CDR2 is YYNGEE. The CDR3 reads CASSVAGGYTGELFF. The CDR3, as DNA: TGTGCCAGCAGCGTAGCGGGGGGGTATACCGGGGAGCTGTTTTTT. The full variable domain, rest sourced from reference TRBV9 and TRBJ2-2, is DSGVTQTPKHLITATGQRVTLRCSPRSGDLSVYWYQQSLDQGLQFLIQYYNGEERAKGNILERFSAQQFPDLHSELNLSSLELGDSALYFCASSVAGGYTGELFFGEGSRLTVL.

This chain connects TRBV10-2 to TRBJ2-5, with TRBD2 identical over 8 bases. This CDR3 has 14 residues. Trimming took 7 bases from V and 0 from J; bases not matched to a gene: 4. Germline loops: CDR1 WSHSY, CDR2 SAAADI. CDR3 loop: CASKTSGNQETQYF. In nucleotides, the CDR3 is TGCGCCAGCAAAACTAGCGGCAACCAAGAGACCCAGTACTTC.

V gene TRBV27 combines with J gene TRBJ2-7; a weak D match, TRBD1 (5 bases). Trimming removed 5 bases at V and 4 bases at J, with 9 bases between. There are 12 residues in the CDR3. Germline V lookup: CDR1 MNHEY, CDR2 SMNVEV (reference sequence). This chain's CDR3 is CASSGHGYEQYF. DNA for the CDR3: TGTGCCAGCAGTGGACATGGTTACGAGCAGTACTTC.

The chain uses TRBV4-2 and TRBJ1-2; a possible D gene is TRBD1 (6 bases). V was clipped by 3 bases and J by 3 bases, with 14 bases between them. This CDR3 has 15 residues. From germline, CDR1 is LGHNA and CDR2 YNFKEQ. Here the CDR3 reads CASSHPRGGDYGYTF. The CDR3 bases are TGTGCCAGCAGCCACCCCCGGGGGGGCGACTATGGCTACACCTTC.

This rearrangement joins TRBV7-3 to TRBJ2-3; D gene unclear. V was clipped by 4 bases and J by 2 bases, with 13 bases between them. CDR1 is SGHTA, CDR2 FQGTGA, per germline. This CDR3 is 15 amino acids long. CDR3 protein: CASSSVTEYTDTQYF. Written as DNA, the CDR3 is TGTGCCAGCAGCTCAGTGACTGAGTACACAGATACGCAGTATTTT.

The chain combines TRBV9 with TRBJ2-5, with a tentative D call TRBD2 (6 bases). The V end was cut by 0 bases, the J end by 3 bases, with 9 bases between. The length of the CDR3 is 14 residues. Germline V gives CDR1 SGDLS, CDR2 YYNGEE. The CDR3: CASSVAVAEETQYF. CDR3 nucleotide sequence: TGTGCCAGCAGCGTAGCTGTAGCGGAAGAGACCCAGTACTTC.

The J gene is TRBJ1-3, the V gene TRBV6-5; D call uncertain. This CDR3 contains 16 residues. The germline gives CDR1 MNHEY, CDR2 SVGAGI. Trimming removed 2 bases at V and 2 bases at J, with 13 bases between. CDR3 protein: CASSYGPSGAGNTIYF. The CDR3 bases are TGTGCCAGCAGTTACGGTCCTTCGGGAGCTGGAAACACCATATATTTT.

This sequence joins TRBV5-1 and TRBJ2-3; 10 bases map to TRBD2. The CDR3 contains 18 residues. J lost 0 bases, V lost 0 bases, and 7 bases had no gene match. Germline CDR1 SGHRS, CDR2 YFSETQ. The CDR3 nucleotides are TGCGCCAGCAGCTTGGTTGGTAGCGGGGGGTCTAGCACAGATACGCAGTATTTT. This encodes CASSLVGSGGSSTDTQYF.

The chain carries TRBV7-8 and TRBJ2-5, with TRBD2 identical over 11 bases. CDR1 and CDR2 from the germline V gene are SGHVS and FQNEAQ. The ends lost 1 base at V and 1 base at J; junction bases unmatched: 2. This CDR3 has 16 amino acids. The CDR3 here is CASSLGTSGGQETQYF. DNA of the CDR3: TGTGCCAGCAGCTTAGGTACTAGCGGGGGCCAAGAGACCCAGTACTTC.

There are many counts of this clone. The genes are TRBV10-3 and TRBJ2-1; tentatively, D is TRBD1 (5 bases). The CDR3 consists of 15 residues. Trimming cost V 5 bases and J 9 bases, with 20 bases left between them. The V gene's germline CDR1 is ENHRY and CDR2 SYGVKD. The CDR3 here is CAISPGIVEGSEQFF. The CDR3 DNA reads TGTGCCATCAGTCCAGGGATAGTAGAAGGATCTGAGCAGTTCTTC.